What follows are 20 T cell receptor beta chains derived from one specimen sequenced in a study of blood T cell repertoires in COVID-19. The assay was immunoSEQ multiplex PCR, and TCRdb's table has in-frame clones only and misses some. Of around 180,000 clones in the sample, 70% to 90% were seen once. Source material: peripheral blood. These receptor sequences come from an elderly man with COVID-19, enrolled during active disease.

The chain combines TRBV2 with TRBJ1-2, with 9 bases fitting TRBD1. Germline V gives CDR1 SNHLY, CDR2 FYNNEI. The J segment lost 9 bases and the V segment lost 6 bases, leaving 8 bases of the junction unmatched. The CDR3 length is 13 residues. The CDR3: CASRTGGIRSYTF. CDR3 sequence (DNA): TGTGCCAGCAGGACAGGGGGTATAAGGAGCTACACCTTC.

This chain connects TRBV5-1 to TRBJ2-1; no clear D gene. The CDR3 totals 15 residues. The germline V and J ends were trimmed by 0 bases and 3 bases, with 10 bases remaining between them. Per germline, CDR1 SGHRS and CDR2 YFSETQ. The CDR3 here is CASSLAQAGYNEQFF. The DNA of the CDR3 is TGCGCCAGCAGCTTGGCCCAGGCCGGCTACAATGAGCAGTTCTTC.

The chain links TRBV11-2 to TRBJ2-3; 10 bases fit TRBD2. J lost 2 bases, V lost 5 bases, and 13 bases had no gene match. This CDR3 comprises 18 residues. In germline, CDR1 is SGHAT, CDR2 FQNNGV. CDR3 in DNA: TGTGCCAGCAGCGAAACTAGCGGGGCCTCGATTATCACAGATACGCAGTATTTT. Translated: CASSETSGASIITDTQYF.

The rearrangement uses TRBV9 and TRBJ2-2; 10 bases fit TRBD2. The ends lost 5 bases at V and 1 base at J; junction bases unmatched: 2. CDR1 and CDR2 (germline): SGDLS, YYNGEE. The CDR3 contains 15 residues. The CDR3 loop reads CASSSGGMNTGELFF. CDR3 nucleotide sequence: TGTGCCAGCAGTAGCGGGGGGATGAACACCGGGGAGCTGTTTTTT.

The V gene is TRBV5-5, the J gene TRBJ2-7, with 7 bases that match TRBD1. Germline V CDR1 and CDR2: SGHKS, YYEKEE (reference sequence). The CDR3 covers 15 residues. The V segment lost 0 bases and the J segment 2 bases; nucleotides outside the gene matches: 5. CDR3 in amino acids: CASSLAGQDTYEQYF. In nucleotides, the CDR3 is TGTGCCAGCAGCTTGGCTGGACAGGACACCTACGAGCAGTACTTC.

This chain joins TRBV5-5 and TRBJ1-5; D unresolved. This CDR3 region has 15 residues. V lost 2 bases and J lost 2, with 11 bases in between. Germline CDR1 reads SGHKS; CDR2 reads YYEKEE (reference sequence). CDR3 DNA sequence: TGTGCCAGCAGCTTACAATGGGGAGGCAATCAGCCCCAGCATTTT. Residues: CASSLQWGGNQPQHF.

J is TRBJ1-6 and V is TRBV11-2; 7 nucleotides align to TRBD1. The germline gives CDR1 SGHAT, CDR2 FQNNGV. Trimming at V came to 5 bases and at J to 11 bases, leaving 24 bases not matched to a gene. This CDR3 contains 19 residues. The CDR3 DNA sequence: TGTGCCAGCAGCCTGGGTATGGGACAGCCTCACTTCCCGAGTCCACCCCTCCACTTT. It is translated as CASSLGMGQPHFPSPPLHF.

The rearrangement joins TRBV13 to TRBJ2-1; 11 bases fit TRBD2. Germline V lookup: CDR1 PRHDT, CDR2 FYEKMQ (reference sequence). The CDR3 totals 15 residues. V dropped 3 bases and J dropped 7; count of bases not matched to a gene: 5. The chain's CDR3 is CASSLTSGAKNEQFF. In DNA, the CDR3 is TGTGCCAGCAGCTTGACTAGCGGGGCAAAAAATGAGCAGTTCTTC.

The genes are TRBV16 and TRBJ1-5; TRBD1 is a possible D gene (5 bases). V lost 4 bases and J lost 7, with 8 bases in between. Germline V CDR1 and CDR2: KGHSY, FQNENV. CDR3 length: 12 amino acids. Here the CDR3 DNA reads TGTGCCAGCAGCCCCCAGGGCCAGCCCCAGCATTTT. Its translation is CASSPQGQPQHF.

The CDR3 coding sequence is TGTGCCAGCAGCCCAGGACAGGTCTTTGGCACCATATATTTT. It translates to CASSPGQVFGTIYF. The J gene is TRBJ1-3, the V gene TRBV28; 7 positions match TRBD1. The CDR3 is made up of 14 amino acids. Germline V lookup: CDR1 MDHEN, CDR2 SYDVKM. The V and J ends lost 6 bases and 9 bases, in that order; junction bases with no gene match: 11.

This clone has just one count. The chain uses TRBV25-1 and TRBJ1-1, with TRBD1 matching over 10 bases. Germline V gene data show CDR1 as MGHDK and CDR2 as SYGVNS. The CDR3 runs to 16 residues. Losses at the gene ends were 4 bases for V and 3 bases for J; bases not matched to a gene: 8. The DNA of the CDR3 is TGTGCCAGCAGTGTCTTCACCGGGACAGGGGACACTGAAGCTTTCTTT. Translation gives CASSVFTGTGDTEAFF.

This clone was observed a handful of times. The CDR3 loop is CASSQAPDTGELFF. The CDR3 DNA reads as TGTGCCAGCAGCCAAGCACCAGACACCGGGGAGCTGTTTTTT. V gene TRBV3-1 (or the pseudogene TRBV3-2) combines with J gene TRBJ2-2; D gene unclear. V lost 1 base, J lost 3 bases, and 6 bases lay in between. Per germline, CDR1 LGHDT and CDR2 YNNKEL (reference sequence). The CDR3 loop spans 14 amino acids.

The CDR3 loop reads CASSPLRPGQSRPAEKLFF. The CDR3 DNA sequence: TGCGCCAGCAGCCCGTTACGACCGGGACAGTCCCGACCGGCCGAAAAACTGTTTTTT. This chain connects TRBV5-1 to TRBJ1-4, with 7 nucleotides matching TRBD1. After removal of 4 bases from V and 8 bases from J, the junction contained 23 bases not matched to a gene. CDR3 length: 19 amino acids. Germline CDR1 reads SGHRS; CDR2 reads YFSETQ.

The chain is built from TRBV4-1 and TRBJ2-1; 10 positions agree with TRBD1. Germline CDR1 reads MGHRA; CDR2 reads YSYEKL. This CDR3 contains 13 residues. The trim removed 4 bases at V and 10 bases at J, leaving 4 bases unmatched. In nucleotides, the CDR3 is TGCGCCAGCAGCCGGGACAGGGGAGACGAGCAGTTCTTC. Translating gives CASSRDRGDEQFF.

J is TRBJ1-2 and V is TRBV10-3, with 7 bases lining up with TRBD1. The CDR3 has 16 amino acids. V gave up 0 bases and J gave up 5 bases; unmatched junction bases: 9. CDR1 ENHRY and CDR2 SYGVKD come from the germline V gene. Written as DNA, the CDR3 is TGTGCCATCAGTGAGTCTAGACAGGGTCTAGGGTATGGCTACACCTTC. It is translated as CAISESRQGLGYGYTF.

V usage is TRBV29-1 and J usage is TRBJ2-1; TRBD2 agrees at 13 bases. Germline V gene data show CDR1 as SQVTM and CDR2 as ANQGSEA. The length of the CDR3 is 14 residues. The junction had 4 bases not matched to a gene; V was cut back by 4 bases and J by 7 bases. CDR3 nucleotides: TGCAGCGTTGCTCGGACTAGCGGGGGAAATGAGCAGTTCTTC. Its protein product is CSVARTSGGNEQFF.

The V gene is TRBV6-5, the J gene TRBJ1-5, with D unresolved. Germline lookup yields CDR1 MNHEY and CDR2 SVGAGI. The CDR3 runs to 14 residues. Trimming took off 2 bases at V and 3 bases at J, with 8 bases between the two ends. DNA for the CDR3: TGTGCCAGCAGTTACGGGCAGGACAATCAGCCCCAGCATTTT. The encoded protein is CASSYGQDNQPQHF.

The chain links TRBV10-2 to TRBJ1-6; D might be TRBD1 (6 bases). V was cut by 2 bases and J by 0 bases, with 17 bases left in between. CDR3 length: 19 residues. CDR1 and CDR2 (germline): WSHSY, SAAADI. CDR3 in amino acids: CASSEPILRGSSYNSPLHF. DNA for the CDR3: TGCGCCAGCAGTGAGCCCATACTTAGGGGGAGCTCCTATAATTCACCCCTCCACTTT.

V usage is TRBV10-3 and J usage is TRBJ1-4, with D possibly TRBD1 on 5 matching bases. CDR1 ENHRY and CDR2 SYGVKD come from the germline V gene. This CDR3 contains 13 residues. V lost 11 bases to trimming and J lost 0 bases, with 10 bases between them. The CDR3 DNA is TGTGCCGCCAGGGCCTCAACTAATGAAAAACTGTTTTTT. This translates into CAARASTNEKLFF.

This rearrangement joins TRBV3-1 (or the pseudogene TRBV3-2) to TRBJ1-5; the match to TRBD1 covers 8 bases. CDR1 and CDR2 from the germline V gene are LGHDT and YNNKEL (reference sequence). The junction had 3 bases not matched to a gene; V was cut back by 4 bases and J by 7 bases. This CDR3 contains 13 residues. In nucleotides, the CDR3 is TGTGCCAGCAGCCCGACAGGGGTGCAGCCCCAGCATTTT. Its protein is CASSPTGVQPQHF.